This T cell receptor (beta chain) originates from a study of shared clonotypes between healthy human individuals (dated by TCRdb to 2020 to 2022). Regarding the research as a whole: Three men and a couple of women, aged 18 to 49 years, made up the cohort. Between about 0.8 and 9 billion PBMCs per donor were obtained by leukapheresis. Different laboratories and diverse techniques were used to prepare libraries and sequence TCR repertoires, to increase sequencing depth and limit assay-specific biases. Per donor, three plates each were used for CD4 naive and CD4 memory, two for CD8 naive, and one for CD8 memory. To estimate repertoire size and how much clonotypes are shared between individuals, the study performed deep sequencing of blood TCR repertoires from roughly five healthy adults.

Using the deep immunoSEQ assay, multiplex PCR amplified TCR CDR3 regions from genomic DNA. Genomic DNA extracted from each cell subset was distributed evenly over all wells of several immunoSEQ 96-well plates, and each plate served as one replicate. Each replicate PCR for sorted subsets received roughly 0.2 ug genomic DNA, equal to 28,000 or so T cell genomes. Purified libraries were measured with a Qubit 3.0 fluorometer, size-checked on a Bioanalyzer 2100, and measured again with the KAPA Library Quantification kit. A separate single-read 150-cycle Illumina NextSeq 550 flow cell was used to sequence each immunoSEQ 96-well plate. Per the authors' processing: Because the immunoSEQ output held only junctional sequences and lacked quality scores, the filtering could not match the filtering applied to full-length reads. Sequences were annotated with PyIR, a Python wrapper for IgBLAST v1.9, using IMGT germline references to assign V/J genes and CDR3. Any read was removed if the V/J assignment was weak (E-value above 1e-6), the CDR3 was missing, or the read contained stop codons, out-of-frame junctions, or ambiguous translated residues. V3J clonotypes were defined as sequences sharing the same inferred V gene, J gene, and CDR3 amino acid sequence. Percentage overlap between repertoires was computed as shared unique clonotypes divided by the size of the smaller repertoire. Three approaches were used to assess repertoire richness: RTK rarefaction, the Chao1 estimator, and Recon v2.1 estimates of unobserved clonotypes. Generation probabilities were computed with OLGA for all TCRbeta clonotypes obtained by the gDNA method from several donors. Held by TCRdb, this immuneACCESS table contains in-frame sequences only and omits some clones. Under half of the omission traces to an unresolved V gene where checked; the cause of the rest is unknown. V and J calls and clone size are those listed in that table; D and trimming were worked out from the DNA. The sample table lists about 1,900,000 clones, about 95% of them with a count of one. The ten largest clones represent 1.2% of the sample.

Points the paper makes about the study in general: Sharing across several donors was observed for around 4.8% of naive CD4, 3% to 4% of naive CD8, over 2% of memory CD4, and roughly 0.4% of memory CD8 clonotypes. Only blood was sampled, and tissue TCR repertoires likely differ from those in blood. Higher generation probabilities were observed for clonotypes shared by all four sorted-subset donors than for non-shared clonotypes. Based on pairwise subsampling, the degree of clonotype sharing among donors was expected to be affected by sequencing depth. Because the study included a small number of donors, the genetic and exposure-history diversity represented was limited. Naive subsets generally had larger estimated clonotype richness than memory subsets. Incomplete sequencing was indicated by rarefaction of sorted-subset datasets, despite the large sequencing depth.

CD8 naive samples were obtained by positive selection for CCR7 among CD45RO-negative cells, yielding a CD45RA+CCR7+ population from which TemRA cells were excluded. Healthy HIV-negative adults with no recently reported acute infections or vaccinations were included as donors. Only Caucasian adults living in Nashville, Tennessee, USA were represented among the donors. Blood was collected by leukapheresis, and PBMCs were isolated by Ficoll-Histopaque density gradient centrifugation and then cryopreserved in liquid nitrogen vapor phase. Analytical flow cytometry was used to check the purity and quantity of every magnetically sorted T cell population. Genomic DNA was isolated from every sorted fraction and measured by UV absorbance on a Nanodrop 2000c. The V and J ends are trimmed by 6 bases and 3 bases, leaving 11 bases between them. Sequences GTSNPN (CDR1) and SVGIG (CDR2) are obtained from the germline V gene (reference sequence). The CDR3 spans 12 residues, from the cysteine through the phenylalanine. This entry keeps only the CDR3 DNA: 36 bases, framed from base 1.

For this clone: The specificity of this receptor is unknown. No qualities accompany the bases; no much larger clone lies one base away.

Sequencing used naive CD8+ T cells sorted from blood. Read against the paper, the sample's cell subset or site label means: CD45RA+CCR7+. Recombination connected TRBV30 to TRBJ1-1, and the D gene may be TRBD1, 6 bases matching. The TCR originated in a man aged 18 to 30 in good health. The DNA is as follows: TGTGCCTGTCGGACAGATCACACTGAAGCTTTCTTT. Translation gives CACRTDHTEAFF.